This TCR beta chain was captured by sequencing in a study of blood T cell repertoires in COVID-19. Study-wide background: There were acute and convalescent COVID-19 samples, and they came from the United States, Italy and Spain. In each case, the material was cDNA or gDNA derived from T cells, B-cell-depleted T cells, or PBMCs.

Some clones are missing from TCRdb's copy, which holds only in-frame ones; the method was immunoSEQ multiplex PCR. The table records 150,000 to 200,000 clones, approximately 80% of them present only once. The V gene end was trimmed by 2 bases and the J gene end by 1 base; junction bases not matched to a gene: 7. The CDR3 runs to 18 residues. Germline CDR1 and CDR2: KGHSH and LQKENI. This clone has only a few counts. Participants were aged roughly 18 to 90 years, lived in around 25 US areas, and enrolled virtually. Clinical histories supplied by participants themselves formed the basis of cohort assignment.

This clonotype was sampled from a man aged 55-75 years who had been exposed to COVID-19. Sequencing was done on a sample of PBMCs or T cells enriched from blood (not recorded which). J is TRBJ1-5 and V is TRBV18; TRBD1 matches 11 bases. CDR3 sequence reads: CASSPRDRGYTSNQPQHF. The CDR3 nucleotides are TGTGCCAGCTCACCAAGGGACAGGGGGTATACAAGCAATCAGCCCCAGCATTTT.